This TCR beta chain comes out of a study of CD8+CD57+ T cells in acquired aplastic anemia. Study observations and caveats: Patients and controls shared about 30 CD8+ CDR3 sequences. Patients and controls were not found to differ significantly in CD8+ Simpson's diversity.

The V and J ends lost 4 bases and 5 bases, in that order; junction bases with no gene match: 3. CDR3 length: 12 residues. Germline CDR1 SQVTM, CDR2 ANQGSEA. This clonotype was counted ten times or more. Its antigen remains unknown. Profiling of TCR beta VDJ combinations and CDR3 sequences used genomic DNA as template. TCRdb independently ran MiXCR on the reads; one entry per CDR3 protein. The sample gives approximately 470,000 distinct CDR3 sequences, about a third of which show up once; 0.8% to 0.85% is in the top ten. It was patients with CD8+CD57+ cell expansion by flow cytometry who were chosen for sequencing.

J is TRBJ1-1 and V is TRBV29-1, with 8 bases lining up with TRBD1. The receptor was derived from a human donor with aplastic anemia. Sequencing was performed on sorted CD4+, CD8+, or CD8+CD57+ T cells (not recorded which) from PBMCs. In DNA form, the CDR3 reads TGCAGCGTTGGGACAGGGTGGACTGAAGCTTTCTTT. Its protein is CSVGTGWTEAFF.